This TCR beta chain stems from a study of blood T cell repertoires in COVID-19. The wider study: Nucleic acid was either cDNA or gDNA, and it came from T cells, B-cell-depleted T cells, or PBMCs.

V shed 4 bases and J 2 bases; nucleotides not matched to a gene: 4. Germline lookup yields CDR1 KGHDR and CDR2 SFDVKD. This CDR3 comprises 15 residues. The method was immunoSEQ multiplex PCR; TCRdb's version includes in-frame clones alone and lacks a portion of them. This sample has tens of thousands of clones, with less than 95% found just once. V is TRBV24-1 and J is TRBJ2-7; TRBD1 matches at 10 bases. The sample comprised peripheral blood. This sequence originates from a man between 65 and 85 years old with acute or convalescent COVID-19. The CDR3 here is CATSDGTGATYEQYF. The DNA of the CDR3 is TGTGCCACCAGTGACGGGACAGGGGCGACCTACGAGCAGTACTTC.